The clone carrying this T cell receptor (beta chain) has a count of ten or more. Its matching antigen is unknown. This record belongs to a study of human T cells and chemical hapten exposure. The time point: patch test 2, 6 weeks after DPC sensitization. The treatment: therapeutic diphenylcyclopropenone sensitization with weekly scalp DPC. The template was total RNA from unfractionated whole blood. Study-level findings and limits: Expanded TCR counts at PT1 were positively correlated with the patch test score.

CDR3 length equals 13 residues. Trimming at V came to 6 bases and at J to 7 bases, leaving 11 bases not matched to a gene. CDR1 SQVTM and CDR2 ANQGSEA come from the germline V gene. Per the original methods: Samples contained a median of roughly 100,000 TCRs, with a range of roughly 23,224 to 700,000. TCRdb analysed the RACE reads with MiXCR anew, one entry per CDR3 protein. The V and J calls reflect TCRdb's pipeline rather than the authors' work. The sample shows about 69,000 distinct CDR3 sequences, about a tenth of them seen only once. The sample was whole blood, taken in connection with sensitization to the hapten diphenylcyclopropenone (DPC). V usage is TRBV29-1 and J usage is TRBJ2-7; 8 bases fit TRBD1. This TCR derives from a woman aged 50 to 60 with alopecia areata. Some clones in this sample may be carry-over from other donors' samples. The CDR3 DNA reads TGCAGCGTGGCATGGACAGGGTCTGAGGAGCAGTACTTC. As protein: CSVAWTGSEEQYF.